Detailed here is one T cell receptor (beta chain). The specificity of this receptor is unknown. The input lacks base qualities; no much larger clone sits a single base away. The data derive from a study of technical replicates of blood from a handful of donors (dated by TCRdb to about 2017). Preparation of the library involved the immunoSEQ multiplex PCR assay. TCRdb re-hosts the immuneACCESS table, in-frame sequences only. Its copies lack some clones; in the studies checked, an unresolved V gene accounts for under half of them, and the cause for the rest is not known. The sample table holds around 71,000 clones, of which roughly 92% were seen once. The ten largest make up 0.41% of the sample. Spanning cysteine to phenylalanine, the CDR3 consists of 12 amino acids. Just CDR3 DNA is preserved here, 36 bases in frame from base 1. Via the germline V gene, CDR1 is WSHSY and CDR2 SAAADI. V lost 6 bases and J lost 5 bases; the stretch between them is 8 bases long.

The rearranged chain carries TRBV10-2 and TRBJ2-4; TRBD1 is a possible D gene, resting on 6 matching bases. This clonotype was obtained from a human donor in good health. The sequencing input was T cells isolated from PBMCs. The nucleotide sequence is given as TGCGCCAGCAGAAAGGGGGAAAACATTCAGTACTTC. Protein translation: CASRKGENIQYF.